A selection of T cell receptor beta chains follows, all from one sample in a study of glioma-infiltrating T cells. In TCRdb, the multiplex PCR reads were re-called with MiXCR into one record per CDR3 protein. This sample has about 400,000 distinct CDR3 sequences; 41% occur once, and the top ten carry 12%. The sequenced material came from glioma tissue, nonneoplastic brain tissue, or PBMCs (not recorded which). These receptors all stem from a human donor with low-grade glioma or glioblastoma, undergoing nonglioma brain surgery, or in good health (not recorded which). Each CDR3 is given with its conserved first and last residue. The D gene is left open where the match is weak.

V	D	J	CDR3
TRBV4-1	TRBD2	TRBJ2-1	CASSQEGLAGVEQFF
TRBV6-2/TRBV6-3	.	TRBJ2-5	CARSYSLGEATQYF
TRBV27	TRBD1	TRBJ2-3	CASSVVQGGNTQYF
TRBV7-6	TRBD2	TRBJ2-1	CASSLEASGNYNEQFF
TRBV7-2	.	TRBJ2-7	CASSFVSEQYF
TRBV19	.	TRBJ1-5	CASTRERDQPQHF
TRBV7-6	.	TRBJ2-3	CASSTEPSTDTQYF
TRBV7-2	.	TRBJ1-1	CASSASQGFWTEAFF
TRBV24-1	.	.	CATSERGVGDTQHF
TRBV18	TRBD2	TRBJ2-5	CASSPRLAGETQYF
TRBV7-2	.	TRBJ1-1	CASSRPMGMNTEAFF
TRBV27	.	TRBJ2-5	CASNAGGADAETQYF
TRBV20-1	.	TRBJ2-5	CSAIVGQETQYF
TRBV4-2	.	TRBJ1-1	CASTSGADRNTEAFF
TRBV7-8	TRBD1	TRBJ2-7	CASSLDRGSGQYF
TRBV7-8	TRBD1	TRBJ2-4	CASSPHRDRGFGRNIQYF
TRBV15	.	TRBJ2-7	CATSGDRAGMTIYEQYF
TRBV20-1	.	TRBJ2-7	CSVGGFTYEQYF
TRBV7-3	.	TRBJ2-7	CASSFEQGYEQYF
TRBV6-2/TRBV6-3	.	TRBJ2-7	CASRGRPGSYEQYF
TRBV11-2	.	TRBJ2-5	CASARERQETQYF
TRBV28	.	TRBJ2-5	CASSPPTKETQYF
TRBV20-1	TRBD1	TRBJ1-5	CSAFRGQNNQPQHF
TRBV25-1	TRBD1	TRBJ2-5	CASSEGTARRTQYF
TRBV20-1	TRBD2	TRBJ2-7	CSARLLADFYEQYF
TRBV2	.	TRBJ2-1	CASSGARRYNEQFF
TRBV27	TRBD1	TRBJ2-4	CASSTTGAKNIRYF
TRBV27	.	TRBJ1-5	CASSFGENQPQHF
TRBV6-5	TRBD2	TRBJ2-3	CASSLTSGDTDTQYF
TRBV28	.	TRBJ2-7	CASTSVEPAYEQYF
TRBV2	.	TRBJ2-7	CASRGTYQAYEQYF
TRBV4-3	.	TRBJ2-1	CASNIGGPYNEQFF
TRBV20-1	.	TRBJ2-1	CSANDVASSYNEQFF
TRBV25-1	TRBD2	TRBJ2-7	CASPGLAGVDEQYF
TRBV6-6	TRBD1	TRBJ2-7	CASSYSGAGGHEQYF
TRBV20-1	.	TRBJ2-1	CSARGLGTYGFDEQFF
TRBV28	TRBD2	TRBJ2-1	CASSTLGLADATGNEQFF